This T cell receptor (beta chain) was recovered during a study of siplizumab effects on memory and regulatory T cells. Only in-frame clones appear in the TCRdb table, and some are missing; sequencing was by immunoSEQ multiplex PCR. The table lists about 69,000 clones, 75% to 90% of them singletons. The length of the CDR3 is 13 residues. CDR1 and CDR2 from the germline V gene are GTSNPN and SVGIG (reference sequence). V was pared by 3 bases and J by 8 bases, with 14 bases between. Findings of the study overall: Greater diversity than memory cells seemed evident in naive T cells, which also appeared to be major alloresponse contributors. Proliferating Tregs from siplizumab cultures lacked functional confirmation of suppression. Unstimulated subsets contained matches for only a minor fraction of alloreactive clones. Mean Treg-derived proportions of mappable alloreactive CD4+ clones were around 70% for siplizumab and roughly 27% for controls.

This clone was detected only once. Its specificity is unknown. The source material was Tregs sorted from blood. The chain uses TRBV30 and TRBJ1-3, with D possibly matching TRBD1 (5 bases). The sequence came from a human donor in good health. Written as DNA, the CDR3 is TGTGCCTGGAGCCCAGGGAGGGTATACACCATATATTTT. Its protein product is CAWSPGRVYTIYF. Looking up the rest from reference TRBV30 and TRBJ1-3 gives the full variable domain: SQTIHQWPATLVQPVGSPLSLECTVEGTSNPNLYWYRQAAGRGLQLLFYSVGIGQISSEVPQNLSASRPQDRQFILSSKKLLLSDSGFYLCAWSPGRVYTIYFGEGSWLTVV.